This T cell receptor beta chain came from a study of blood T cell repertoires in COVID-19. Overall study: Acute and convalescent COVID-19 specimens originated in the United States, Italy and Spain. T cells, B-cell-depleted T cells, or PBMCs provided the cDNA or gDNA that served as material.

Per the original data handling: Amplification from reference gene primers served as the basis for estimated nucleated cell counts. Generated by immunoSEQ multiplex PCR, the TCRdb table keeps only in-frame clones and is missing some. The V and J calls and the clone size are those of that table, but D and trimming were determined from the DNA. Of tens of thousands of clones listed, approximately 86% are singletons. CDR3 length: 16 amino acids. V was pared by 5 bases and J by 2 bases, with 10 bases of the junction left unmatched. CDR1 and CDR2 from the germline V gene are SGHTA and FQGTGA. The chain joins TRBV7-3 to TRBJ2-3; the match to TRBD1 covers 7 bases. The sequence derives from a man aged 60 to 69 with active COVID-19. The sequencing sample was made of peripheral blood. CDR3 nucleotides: TGTGCCAGCAGCCGAGCCGGGACAGCCTCCACAGATACGCAGTATTTT. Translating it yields CASSRAGTASTDTQYF.